The sequence of this T cell receptor (beta chain) was determined in a study of T cell changes during pregnancy in multiple sclerosis. Here immunoSEQ multiplex PCR was the method, and the copy in TCRdb shows in-frame clones only, minus some. The profile shows 35,000 to 50,000 clones, 88% of them singletons. With V trimmed by 2 bases and J by 11 bases, 9 bases remained unmatched. The CDR3 totals 14 residues. This clone was recorded only once. The chain has TRBV5-3 and TRBJ1-5; 8 bases match TRBD1. TRBV5-3 is recorded as an ORF, its role being uncertain. Here the sequenced sample was CD4+ T cells from peripheral blood mononuclear cells, taken in the second trimester of pregnancy. The clonotype comes from a female donor with multiple sclerosis, enrolled in a pregnancy study. The DNA for the CDR3 is TGTGCCAGAAGCTTAGGACAGGGTTTTTCGGCCCAGCATTTT. It codes for CARSLGQGFSAQHF.